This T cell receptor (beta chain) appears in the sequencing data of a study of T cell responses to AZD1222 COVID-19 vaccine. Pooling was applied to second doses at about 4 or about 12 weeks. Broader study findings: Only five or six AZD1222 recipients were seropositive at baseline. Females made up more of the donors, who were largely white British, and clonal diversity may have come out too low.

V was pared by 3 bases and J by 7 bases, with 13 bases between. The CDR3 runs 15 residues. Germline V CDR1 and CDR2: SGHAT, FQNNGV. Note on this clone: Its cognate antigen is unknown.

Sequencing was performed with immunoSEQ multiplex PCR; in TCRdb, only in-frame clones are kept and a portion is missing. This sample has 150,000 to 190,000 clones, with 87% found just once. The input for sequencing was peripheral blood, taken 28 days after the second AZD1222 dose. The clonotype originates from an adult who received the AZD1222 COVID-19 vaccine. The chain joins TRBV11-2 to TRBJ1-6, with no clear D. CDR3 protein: CASSLSGPKNSPLHF. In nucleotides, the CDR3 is TGTGCCAGCAGCTTGTCAGGTCCTAAGAATTCACCCCTCCACTTT.